The T cell receptor beta chain described here comes from a study of blood T cell repertoires in COVID-19. In the source study's methods: Reference gene primer amplification gave estimated nucleated cell counts. Sequencing used immunoSEQ multiplex PCR; TCRdb keeps in-frame clones, though not all of them. The V and J calls and clone size were taken over from that table, and D and trimming were inferred from the DNA. In the table there are approximately 350,000 clones, 85% to 90% of which are singletons. Germline CDR1 is SGHRS and CDR2 is YFSETQ. The V gene end was trimmed by 4 bases and the J gene end by 0 bases; junction bases not matched to a gene: 5. The CDR3 runs to 15 residues. Enrollment of patients from Seattle took place during active infection, with longitudinal follow-up. Concerning this clone itself: Other DNA sequences in the same sample also yield this CDR3.

The chain recombines TRBV5-1 with TRBJ2-3; 7 nucleotides line up with TRBD1. The source of this sequence is a woman in her forties or fifties with COVID-19, enrolled during active disease. What was sequenced was peripheral blood. DNA for the CDR3: TGCGCCAGCAGCCCGGGACAGACAAGCACAGATACGCAGTATTTT. This encodes CASSPGQTSTDTQYF. Based on the CDR3 plus reference TRBV5-1 and TRBJ2-3, the full variable domain is KAGVTQTPRYLIKTRGQQVTLSCSPISGHRSVSWYQQTPGQGLQFLFEYFSETQRNKGNFPGRFSGRQFSNSRSEMNVSTLELGDSALYLCASSPGQTSTDTQYFGPGTRLTVL.